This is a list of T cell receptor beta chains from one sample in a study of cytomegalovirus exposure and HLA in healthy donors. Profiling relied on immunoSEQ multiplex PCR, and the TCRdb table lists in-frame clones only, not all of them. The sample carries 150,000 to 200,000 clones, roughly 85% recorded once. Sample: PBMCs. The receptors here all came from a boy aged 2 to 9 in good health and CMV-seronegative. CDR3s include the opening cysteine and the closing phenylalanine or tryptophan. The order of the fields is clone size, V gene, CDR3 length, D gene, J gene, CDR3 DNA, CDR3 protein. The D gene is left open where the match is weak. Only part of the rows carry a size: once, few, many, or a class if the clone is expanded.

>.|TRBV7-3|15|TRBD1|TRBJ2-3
TGTGCCAGCAGCTTCCGGACAGGGAGCACAGATACGCAGTATTTT
CASSFRTGSTDTQYF
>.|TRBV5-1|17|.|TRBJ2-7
TGCGCCAGCAGCTTGGGGGGAAGGAGGCGGGCCTCCTACGAGCAGTACTTC
CASSLGGRRRASYEQYF
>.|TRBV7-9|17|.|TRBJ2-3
TGTGCCAGCAGCTCCGTAGGTATGACAGCGCACACAGATACGCAGTATTTT
CASSSVGMTAHTDTQYF
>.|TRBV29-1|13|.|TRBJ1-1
TGCAGCGTTGTAGGGTACGGGGACACTGAAGCTTTCTTT
CSVVGYGDTEAFF
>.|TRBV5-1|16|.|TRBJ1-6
TGCGCCAGCAGCTTGTATCCGGGACACCCGTATTCACCCCTCCACTTT
CASSLYPGHPYSPLHF
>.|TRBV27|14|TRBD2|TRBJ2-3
TGTGCCAGCAGAGAGCTAGCGGTCACAGATACGCAGTATTTT
CASRELAVTDTQYF
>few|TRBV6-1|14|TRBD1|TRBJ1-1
TGTGCCAGCAAGGGACAGGGACCGAACACTGAAGCTTTCTTT
CASKGQGPNTEAFF
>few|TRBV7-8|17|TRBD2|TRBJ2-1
TGTGCCAGCAGCCTCTCCCTTAGCGGGGGCACCTACAATGAGCAGTTCTTC
CASSLSLSGGTYNEQFF
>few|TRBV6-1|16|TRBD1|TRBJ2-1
TGTGCCAGCAGTGGGGGACAGGCCCAGACCTACAATGAGCAGTTCTTC
CASSGGQAQTYNEQFF
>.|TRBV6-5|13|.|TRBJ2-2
TGTGCCAGCAGTAATAAGAACACCGGGGAGCTGTTTTTT
CASSNKNTGELFF
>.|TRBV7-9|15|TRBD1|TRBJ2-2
TGTGCCAGCAGCTTCAACGACAGGGGAACCGGGGAGCTGTTTTTT
CASSFNDRGTGELFF
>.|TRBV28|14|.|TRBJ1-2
TGTGCCAGCAGTTTTGACCGGTGGGCCTATGGCTACACCTTC
CASSFDRWAYGYTF
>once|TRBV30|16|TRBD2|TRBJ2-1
TGTGCCTGGAGCGGACTAGCGGGAGGAACAAGGAATGAGCAGTTCTTC
CAWSGLAGGTRNEQFF
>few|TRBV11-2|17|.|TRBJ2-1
TGTGCCAGCAGCTTTCCGCCGGGGTGGAGTCGACGAACTGAGCAGTTCTTC
CASSFPPGWSRRTEQFF
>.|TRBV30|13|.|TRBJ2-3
TGTGCCTGGAGTGGTGGGACTTCAAGGGGGCAGTATTTT
CAWSGGTSRGQYF
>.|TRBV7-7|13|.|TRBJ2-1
TGTGCCAGCAGCTTGGATCCGGGGAATGAGCAGTTCTTC
CASSLDPGNEQFF
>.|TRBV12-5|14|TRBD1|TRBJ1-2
TGTGCTAGTGGTTTCGACAGGGGGTTCGAAGGCTACACCTTC
CASGFDRGFEGYTF
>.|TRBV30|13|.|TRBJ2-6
TGTGCCTGGCGGGTCTCTGGGGCCAACGTCCTGACTTTC
CAWRVSGANVLTF
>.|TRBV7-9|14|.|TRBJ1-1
TGTGCCAGCAGACCCGCCACGGGGAACCCTGAAGCTTTCTTT
CASRPATGNPEAFF
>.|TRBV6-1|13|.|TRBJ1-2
TGTGCCAGCAGTCTCGGGGGTGGCTATGGCTACACCTTC
CASSLGGGYGYTF
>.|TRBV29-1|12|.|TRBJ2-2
TGCAGCGTTGGAGGGAAAACCGGGGAGCTGTTTTTT
CSVGGKTGELFF
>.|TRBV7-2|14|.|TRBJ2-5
TGTGCCAGCAGCTTAGTAGCCTACCAAGAGACCCAGTACTTC
CASSLVAYQETQYF
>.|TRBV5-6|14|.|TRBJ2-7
TGTGCCAGCAGCTTGATCACAGAAGGTTACGAGCAGTACTTC
CASSLITEGYEQYF
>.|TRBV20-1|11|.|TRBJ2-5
TGCAGTGCTAGTCTAGAAGAGACCCAGTACTTC
CSASLEETQYF
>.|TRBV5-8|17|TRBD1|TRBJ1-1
TGTGCCAGCAGCTTAAGGGACAGGGGGTTTTTGAACACTGAAGCTTTCTTT
CASSLRDRGFLNTEAFF
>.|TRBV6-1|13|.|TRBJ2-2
TGTGCCAGCTTCCGTGTAAACACCGGGGAGCTGTTTTTT
CASFRVNTGELFF
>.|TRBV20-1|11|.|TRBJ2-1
TGCAGTGCTAGACTAATCCATGAGCAGTTCTTC
CSARLIHEQFF
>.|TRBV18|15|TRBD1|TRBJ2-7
TGTGCCAGCTCACCCCCGGGACAGGGCTTCTACGAGCAGTACTTC
CASSPPGQGFYEQYF
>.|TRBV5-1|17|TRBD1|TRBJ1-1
TGCGCCAGCAGCTTGGGGGGGACAGGGGGTTTGAACACTGAAGCTTTCTTT
CASSLGGTGGLNTEAFF
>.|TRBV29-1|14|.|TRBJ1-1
TGCAGCGTTGATGGGGGAGGGGGGTCTTTGGAAGCTTTCTTT
CSVDGGGGSLEAFF
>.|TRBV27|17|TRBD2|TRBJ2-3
TGTGCCAGCAGTCGACTAGCGGGATTTTTAGGGACAGATACGCAGTATTTT
CASSRLAGFLGTDTQYF
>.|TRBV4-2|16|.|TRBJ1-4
TGTGCCAGCAGACTATCGCAACAGGGCTTTAATGAAAAACTGTTTTTT
CASRLSQQGFNEKLFF
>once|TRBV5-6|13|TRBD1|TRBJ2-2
TGTGCCAGCGGGGGACAGGACTCCGGGGAGCTGTTTTTT
CASGGQDSGELFF
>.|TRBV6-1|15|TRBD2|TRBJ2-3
TGTGCCACCCCACTAGCGGGGACTAGGGCAGATACGCAGTATTTT
CATPLAGTRADTQYF
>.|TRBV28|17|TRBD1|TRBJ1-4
TGTGCCAGCAGTGGGATGGGACAGGGCGCCACGGGGGAAAAACTGTTTTTT
CASSGMGQGATGEKLFF
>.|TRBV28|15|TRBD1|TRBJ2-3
TGTGCCAGCAGTCCCAGGGACAGGAGGACAGATACGCAGTATTTT
CASSPRDRRTDTQYF
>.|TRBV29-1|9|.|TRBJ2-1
TGCAGCGTTGCGGGTGAGCAGTTCTTC
CSVAGEQFF
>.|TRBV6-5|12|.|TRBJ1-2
TGTGCCAGCAGTGGTTTAGTAGATGGCTACACCTTC
CASSGLVDGYTF
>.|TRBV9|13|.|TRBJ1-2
TGTGCCAGCAGCGACACAGGTTTCTATGGCTACACCTTC
CASSDTGFYGYTF
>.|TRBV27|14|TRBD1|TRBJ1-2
TGTGCCAGCAGTCCGGGGACAGGGGCTGTTGGCTACACCTTC
CASSPGTGAVGYTF
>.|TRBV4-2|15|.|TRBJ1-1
TGTGCCAGCAGCCAGGGACTGGAGCGGAGCACTGAAGCTTTCTTT
CASSQGLERSTEAFF
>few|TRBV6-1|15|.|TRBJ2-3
TGTGCCACCGTCGAATCCTCGGGACACACAGATACGCAGTATTTT
CATVESSGHTDTQYF
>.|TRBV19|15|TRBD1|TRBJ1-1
TGTGCCAGTACCTCTCCCTGGACAGGGTTTGTTGAAGCTTTCTTT
CASTSPWTGFVEAFF
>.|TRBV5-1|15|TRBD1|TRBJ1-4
TGCGCCAGCAGCTTGGCCGAGGGGGCTGGTGAAAAACTGTTTTTT
CASSLAEGAGEKLFF
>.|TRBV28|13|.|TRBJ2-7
TGTGCCAGCAGCGACATGACCCGCTACGAGCAGTACTTC
CASSDMTRYEQYF
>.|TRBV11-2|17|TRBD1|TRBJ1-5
TGTGCCAGCAGCTTAGAACAACAGGGGAGGTGGGGTCAGCCCCAGCATTTT
CASSLEQQGRWGQPQHF
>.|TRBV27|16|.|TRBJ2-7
TGTGCCAGCAGTCCCTACCGCGGGCTAGGCGCCTACGAGCAGTACTTC
CASSPYRGLGAYEQYF
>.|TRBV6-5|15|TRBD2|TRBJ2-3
TGTGCCAGCTCTAGGGGGCTAGCGGGGTTAGATACGCAGTATTTT
CASSRGLAGLDTQYF
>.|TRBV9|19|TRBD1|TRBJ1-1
TGTGCCAGCAGCCCCCCCGGTGCGGGACAGGGGGCGTTGAGGGCTGAAGCTTTCTTT
CASSPPGAGQGALRAEAFF
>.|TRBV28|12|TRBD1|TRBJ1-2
TGTGCCAGCAGTTTGGGGACAGATGGCTACACCTTC
CASSLGTDGYTF
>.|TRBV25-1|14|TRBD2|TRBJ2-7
TGTGCCAGCAGTGAAGGCCGGGGGGTTGAGGAGCAGTACTTC
CASSEGRGVEEQYF
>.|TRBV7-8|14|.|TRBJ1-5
TGTGCCAGCAGCTACGGAGAGAGCAATCAGCCCCAGCATTTT
CASSYGESNQPQHF